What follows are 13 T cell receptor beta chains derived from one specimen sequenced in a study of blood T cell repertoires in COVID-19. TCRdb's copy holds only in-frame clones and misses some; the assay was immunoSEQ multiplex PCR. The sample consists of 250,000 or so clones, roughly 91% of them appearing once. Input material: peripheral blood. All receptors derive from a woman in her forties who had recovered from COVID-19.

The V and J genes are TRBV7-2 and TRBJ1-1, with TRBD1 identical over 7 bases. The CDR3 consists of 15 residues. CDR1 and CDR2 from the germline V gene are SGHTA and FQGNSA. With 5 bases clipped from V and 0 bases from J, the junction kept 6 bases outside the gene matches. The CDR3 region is CASSPGGGMNTEAFF. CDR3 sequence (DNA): TGTGCCAGCAGCCCCGGAGGGGGCATGAACACTGAAGCTTTCTTT.

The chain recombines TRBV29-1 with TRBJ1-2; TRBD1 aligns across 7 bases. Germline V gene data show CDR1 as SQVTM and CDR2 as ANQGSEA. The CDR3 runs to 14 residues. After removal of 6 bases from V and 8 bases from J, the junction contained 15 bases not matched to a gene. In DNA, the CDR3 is TGCAGCGTCCTGCCAGAACAGGGGTTTATGGGCTACACCTTC. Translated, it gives CSVLPEQGFMGYTF.

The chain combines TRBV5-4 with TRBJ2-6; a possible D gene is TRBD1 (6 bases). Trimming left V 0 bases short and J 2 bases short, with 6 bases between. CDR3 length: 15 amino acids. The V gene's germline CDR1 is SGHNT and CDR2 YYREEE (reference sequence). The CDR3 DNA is TGTGCCAGCAGCTTGGAGGGGGCTGGGGCCAACGTCCTGACTTTC. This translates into CASSLEGAGANVLTF.

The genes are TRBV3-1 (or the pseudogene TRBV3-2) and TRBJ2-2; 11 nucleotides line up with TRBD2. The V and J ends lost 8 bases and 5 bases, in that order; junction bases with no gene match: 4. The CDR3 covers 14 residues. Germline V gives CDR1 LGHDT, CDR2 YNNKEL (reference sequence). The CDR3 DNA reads TGTGCCAGCCGGCTAGCGGGAGGAACCGGGGAGCTGTTTTTT. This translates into CASRLAGGTGELFF.

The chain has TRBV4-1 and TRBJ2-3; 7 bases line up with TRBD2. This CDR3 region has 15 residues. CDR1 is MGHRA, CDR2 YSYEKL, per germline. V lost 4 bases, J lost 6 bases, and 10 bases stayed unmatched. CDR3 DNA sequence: TGCGCCAGCAGCCCCCGCGGGGGAGTTCCCGATACGCAGTATTTT. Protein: CASSPRGGVPDTQYF.

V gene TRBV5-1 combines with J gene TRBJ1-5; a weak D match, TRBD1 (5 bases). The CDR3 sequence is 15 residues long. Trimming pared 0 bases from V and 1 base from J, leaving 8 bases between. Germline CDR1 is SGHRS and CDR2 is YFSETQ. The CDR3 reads CASSLGGESNQPQHF. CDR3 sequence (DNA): TGCGCCAGCAGCTTGGGGGGGGAGAGCAATCAGCCCCAGCATTTT.

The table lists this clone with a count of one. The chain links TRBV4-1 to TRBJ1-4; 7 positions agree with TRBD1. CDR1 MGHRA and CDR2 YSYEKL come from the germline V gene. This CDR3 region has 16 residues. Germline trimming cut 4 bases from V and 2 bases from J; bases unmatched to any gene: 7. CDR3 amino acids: CASSRDPTGTNEKLFF. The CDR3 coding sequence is TGCGCCAGCAGCCGGGATCCGACAGGGACTAATGAAAAACTGTTTTTT.

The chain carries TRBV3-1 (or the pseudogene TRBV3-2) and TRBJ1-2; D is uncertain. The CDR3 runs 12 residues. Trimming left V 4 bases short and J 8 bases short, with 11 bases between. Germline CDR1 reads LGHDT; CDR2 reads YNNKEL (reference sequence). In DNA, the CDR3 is TGTGCCAGCAGCCCCGGGTCGCGGGGCTACACCTTC. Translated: CASSPGSRGYTF.

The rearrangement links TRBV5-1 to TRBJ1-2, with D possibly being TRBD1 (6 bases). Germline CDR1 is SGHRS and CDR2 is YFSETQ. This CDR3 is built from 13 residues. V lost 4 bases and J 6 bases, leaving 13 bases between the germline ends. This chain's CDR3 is CASSAGAGDGYTF. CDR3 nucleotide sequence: TGCGCCAGCAGCGCGGGCGCAGGGGATGGCTACACCTTC. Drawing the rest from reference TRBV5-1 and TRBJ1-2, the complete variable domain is KAGVTQTPRYLIKTRGQQVTLSCSPISGHRSVSWYQQTPGQGLQFLFEYFSETQRNKGNFPGRFSGRQFSNSRSEMNVSTLELGDSALYLCASSAGAGDGYTFGSGTRLTVV.

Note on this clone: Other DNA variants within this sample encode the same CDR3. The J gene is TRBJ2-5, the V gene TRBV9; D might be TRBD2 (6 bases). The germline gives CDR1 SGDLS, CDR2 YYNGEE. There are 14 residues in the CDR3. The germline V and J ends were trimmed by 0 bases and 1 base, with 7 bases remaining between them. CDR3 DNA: TGTGCCAGCAGCGTAGGGGGACTCCAAGAGACCCAGTACTTC. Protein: CASSVGGLQETQYF. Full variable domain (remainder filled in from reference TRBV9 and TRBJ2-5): DSGVTQTPKHLITATGQRVTLRCSPRSGDLSVYWYQQSLDQGLQFLIQYYNGEERAKGNILERFSAQQFPDLHSELNLSSLELGDSALYFCASSVGGLQETQYFGPGTRLLVL.

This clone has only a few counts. The DNA of the CDR3 is TGTGCCAGCAGTTACATGAGGGCGGGTCAGCCCCAGCATTTT. Translated, it gives CASSYMRAGQPQHF. V and J are TRBV6-2 or TRBV6-3 and TRBJ1-5, with unresolved D. V was trimmed by 2 bases and J by 6 bases, leaving 11 bases between them. The germline CDR1 and CDR2 sequences are MNHEY and SVGEGT. This CDR3 has 14 amino acids.

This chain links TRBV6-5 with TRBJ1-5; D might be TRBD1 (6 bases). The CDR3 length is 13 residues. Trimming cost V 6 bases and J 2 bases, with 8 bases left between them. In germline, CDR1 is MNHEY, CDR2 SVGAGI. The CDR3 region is CASSTGRNQPQHF. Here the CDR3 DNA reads TGTGCCAGCAGCACAGGGCGCAATCAGCCCCAGCATTTT.

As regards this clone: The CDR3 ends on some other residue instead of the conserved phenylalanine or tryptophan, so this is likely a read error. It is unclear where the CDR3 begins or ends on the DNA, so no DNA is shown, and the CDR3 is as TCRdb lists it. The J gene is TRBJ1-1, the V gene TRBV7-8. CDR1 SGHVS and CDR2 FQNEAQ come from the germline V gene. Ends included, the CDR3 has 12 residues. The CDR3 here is CASSLDRFPSTV.